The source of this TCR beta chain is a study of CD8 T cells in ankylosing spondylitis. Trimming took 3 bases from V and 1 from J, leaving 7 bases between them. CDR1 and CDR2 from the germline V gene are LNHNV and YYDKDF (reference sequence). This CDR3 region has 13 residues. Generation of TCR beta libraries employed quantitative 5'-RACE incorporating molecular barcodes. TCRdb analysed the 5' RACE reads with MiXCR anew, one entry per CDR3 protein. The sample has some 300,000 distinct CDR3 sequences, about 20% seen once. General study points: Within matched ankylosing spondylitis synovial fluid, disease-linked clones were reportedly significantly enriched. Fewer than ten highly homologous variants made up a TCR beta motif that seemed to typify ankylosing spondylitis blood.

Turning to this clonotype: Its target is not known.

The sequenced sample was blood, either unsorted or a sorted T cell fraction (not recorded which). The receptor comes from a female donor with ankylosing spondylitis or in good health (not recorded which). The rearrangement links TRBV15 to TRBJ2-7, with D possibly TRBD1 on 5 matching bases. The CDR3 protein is CATSRDKSYEQYF. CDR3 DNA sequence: TGTGCCACCAGCAGGGACAAGTCCTACGAGCAGTACTTC.